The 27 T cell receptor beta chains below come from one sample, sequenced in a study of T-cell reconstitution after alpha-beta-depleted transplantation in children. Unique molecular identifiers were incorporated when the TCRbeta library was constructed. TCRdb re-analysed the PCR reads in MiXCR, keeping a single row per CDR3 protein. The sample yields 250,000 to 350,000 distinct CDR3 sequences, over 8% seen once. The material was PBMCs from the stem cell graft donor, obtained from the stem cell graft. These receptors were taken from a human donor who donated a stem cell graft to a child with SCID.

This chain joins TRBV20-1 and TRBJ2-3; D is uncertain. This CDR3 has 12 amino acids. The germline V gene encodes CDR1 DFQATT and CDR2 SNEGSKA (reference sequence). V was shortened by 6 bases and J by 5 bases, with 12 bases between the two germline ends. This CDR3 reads CSAPPDRDTQYF. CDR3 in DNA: TGCAGTGCACCACCCGACCGAGATACGCAGTATTTT.

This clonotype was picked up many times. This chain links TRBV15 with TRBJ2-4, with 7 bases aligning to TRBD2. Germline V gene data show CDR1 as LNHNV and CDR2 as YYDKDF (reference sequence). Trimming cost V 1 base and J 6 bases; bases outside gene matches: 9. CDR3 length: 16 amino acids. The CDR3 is CATSRAGGSVGNIQYF. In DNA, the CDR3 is TGTGCCACCAGCAGAGCGGGAGGCTCGGTCGGAAACATTCAGTACTTC.

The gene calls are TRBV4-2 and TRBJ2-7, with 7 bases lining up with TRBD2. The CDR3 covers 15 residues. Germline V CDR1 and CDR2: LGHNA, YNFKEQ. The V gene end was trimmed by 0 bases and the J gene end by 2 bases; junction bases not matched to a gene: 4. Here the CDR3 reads CASSQERTRPYEQYF. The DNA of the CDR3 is TGTGCCAGCAGCCAAGAACGGACTAGACCCTACGAGCAGTACTTC.

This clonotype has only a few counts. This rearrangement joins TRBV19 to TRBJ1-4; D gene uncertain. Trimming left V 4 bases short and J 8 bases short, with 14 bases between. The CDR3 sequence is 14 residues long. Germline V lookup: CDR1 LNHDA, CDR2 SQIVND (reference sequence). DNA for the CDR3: TGTGCCAGTAGTAACTTGAGGGCTTGGGAAAAACTGTTTTTT. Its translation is CASSNLRAWEKLFF.

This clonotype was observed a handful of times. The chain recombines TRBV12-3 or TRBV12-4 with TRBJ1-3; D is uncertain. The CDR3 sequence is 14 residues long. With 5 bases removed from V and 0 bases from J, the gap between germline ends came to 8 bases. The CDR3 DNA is TGTGCCAGCAGTCCCCCCCCCTCTGGAAACACCATATATTTT. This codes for CASSPPPSGNTIYF.

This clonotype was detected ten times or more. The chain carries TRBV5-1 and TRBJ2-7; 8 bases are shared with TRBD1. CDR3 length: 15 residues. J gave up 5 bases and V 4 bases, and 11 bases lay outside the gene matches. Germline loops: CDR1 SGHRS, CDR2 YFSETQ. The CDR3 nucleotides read TGCGCCAGCAGCCCTGGCGGCAGGGGGCTTGACGAGCAGTACTTC. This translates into CASSPGGRGLDEQYF.

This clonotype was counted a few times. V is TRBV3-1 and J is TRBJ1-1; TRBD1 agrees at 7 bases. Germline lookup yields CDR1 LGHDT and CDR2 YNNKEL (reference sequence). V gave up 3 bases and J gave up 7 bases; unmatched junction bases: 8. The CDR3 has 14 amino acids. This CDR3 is CASSQETGSGEAFF. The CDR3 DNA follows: TGTGCCAGCAGCCAGGAGACAGGGTCGGGTGAAGCTTTCTTT.

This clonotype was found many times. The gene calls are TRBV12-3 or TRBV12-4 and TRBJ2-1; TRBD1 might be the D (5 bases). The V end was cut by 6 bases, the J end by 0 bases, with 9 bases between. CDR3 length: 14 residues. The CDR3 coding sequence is TGTGCCAGCAGCCGACAGAGCTCCTACAATGAGCAGTTCTTC. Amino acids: CASSRQSSYNEQFF.

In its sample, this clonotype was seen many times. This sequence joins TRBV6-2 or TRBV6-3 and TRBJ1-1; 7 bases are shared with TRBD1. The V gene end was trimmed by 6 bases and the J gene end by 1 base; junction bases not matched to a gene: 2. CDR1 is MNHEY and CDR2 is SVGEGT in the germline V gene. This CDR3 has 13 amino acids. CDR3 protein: CASRRQGNTEAFF. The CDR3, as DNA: TGTGCCAGCAGAAGACAGGGGAACACTGAAGCTTTCTTT.

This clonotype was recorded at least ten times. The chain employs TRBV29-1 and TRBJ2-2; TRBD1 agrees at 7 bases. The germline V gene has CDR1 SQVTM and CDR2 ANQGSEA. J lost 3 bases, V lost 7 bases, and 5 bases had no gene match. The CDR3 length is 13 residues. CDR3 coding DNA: TGCAGCGCTACAGGGGTGGACACCGGGGAGCTGTTTTTT. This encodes CSATGVDTGELFF.

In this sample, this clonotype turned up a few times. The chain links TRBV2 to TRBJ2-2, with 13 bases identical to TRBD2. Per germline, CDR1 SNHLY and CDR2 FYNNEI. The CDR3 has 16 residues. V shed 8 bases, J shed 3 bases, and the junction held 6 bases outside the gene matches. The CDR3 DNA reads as TGTGCCAGCGCCGGGACTAGCGGGGCCTACACCGGGGAGCTGTTTTTT. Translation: CASAGTSGAYTGELFF.

The CDR3 DNA reads TGTGCCAGCTCACCACGGACAGGGGGTGGTTTGAACACTGAAGCTTTCTTT. Protein product: CASSPRTGGGLNTEAFF. V and J are TRBV18 and TRBJ1-1; 10 bases are shared with TRBD1. The CDR3 has 17 amino acids. V shed 1 base, J shed 0 bases, and the junction held 5 bases outside the gene matches. From germline, CDR1 is KGHSH and CDR2 LQKENI.

The CDR3 is CASSQEPGGLVSPNTDTQYF. In DNA form, the CDR3 reads TGCGCCAGCAGCCAAGAGCCGGGGGGACTAGTAAGTCCCAACACAGATACGCAGTATTTT. The chain combines TRBV4-1 with TRBJ2-3; 8 positions agree with TRBD2. The CDR3 loop spans 20 amino acids. Germline-derived CDR1 and CDR2 are MGHRA and YSYEKL. Losses at the gene ends were 0 bases for V and 2 bases for J; bases not matched to a gene: 16.

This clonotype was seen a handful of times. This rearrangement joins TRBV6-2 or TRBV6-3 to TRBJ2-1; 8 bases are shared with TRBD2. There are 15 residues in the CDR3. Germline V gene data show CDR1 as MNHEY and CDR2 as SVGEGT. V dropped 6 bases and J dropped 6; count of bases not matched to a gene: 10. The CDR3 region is CASRLTGTSSNEQFF. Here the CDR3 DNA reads TGTGCCAGCAGACTAACCGGGACTAGTTCCAATGAGCAGTTCTTC.

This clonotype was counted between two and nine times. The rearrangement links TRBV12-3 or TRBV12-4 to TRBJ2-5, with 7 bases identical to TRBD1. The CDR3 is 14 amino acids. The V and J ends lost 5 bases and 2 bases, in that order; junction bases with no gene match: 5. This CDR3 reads CASSKGQLQETQYF. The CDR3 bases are TGTGCCAGCAGTAAGGGACAGCTACAAGAGACCCAGTACTTC.

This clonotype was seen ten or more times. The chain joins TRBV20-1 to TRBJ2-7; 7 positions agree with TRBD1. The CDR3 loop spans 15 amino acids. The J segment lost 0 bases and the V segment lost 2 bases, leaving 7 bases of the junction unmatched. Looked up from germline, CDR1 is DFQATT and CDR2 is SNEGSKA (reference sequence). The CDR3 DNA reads TGCAGTGCTAGAAGCCGGACAGGAAGCTCCTACGAGCAGTACTTC. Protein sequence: CSARSRTGSSYEQYF.

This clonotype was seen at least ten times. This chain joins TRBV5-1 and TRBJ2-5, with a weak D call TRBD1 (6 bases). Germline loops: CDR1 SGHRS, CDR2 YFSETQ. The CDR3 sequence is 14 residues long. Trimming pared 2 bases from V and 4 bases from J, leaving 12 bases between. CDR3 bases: TGCGCCAGCAGCTTTCGGACAGAGGGAGAGACCCAGTACTTC. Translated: CASSFRTEGETQYF.

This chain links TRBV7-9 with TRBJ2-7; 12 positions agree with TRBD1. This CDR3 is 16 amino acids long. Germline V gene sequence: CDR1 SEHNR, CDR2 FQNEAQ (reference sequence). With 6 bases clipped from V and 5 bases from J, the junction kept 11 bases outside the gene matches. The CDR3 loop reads CASRNRSGTGGDEQYF. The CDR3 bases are TGTGCCAGCAGGAATAGGTCGGGGACAGGGGGCGACGAGCAGTACTTC.

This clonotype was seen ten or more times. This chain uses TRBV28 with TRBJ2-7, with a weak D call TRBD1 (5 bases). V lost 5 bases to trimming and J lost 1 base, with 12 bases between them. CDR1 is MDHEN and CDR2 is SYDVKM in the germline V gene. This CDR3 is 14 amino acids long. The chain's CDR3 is CASSLGHLSYEQYF. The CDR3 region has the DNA TGTGCCAGCAGTCTCGGACACCTTTCCTACGAGCAGTACTTC.

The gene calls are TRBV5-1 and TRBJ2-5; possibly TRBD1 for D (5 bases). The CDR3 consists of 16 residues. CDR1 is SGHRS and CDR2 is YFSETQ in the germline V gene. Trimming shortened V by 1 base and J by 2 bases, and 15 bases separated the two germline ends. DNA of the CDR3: TGCGCCAGCAGCTTGAAGGCGTGGGGCCTGCAAGAGACCCAGTACTTC. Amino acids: CASSLKAWGLQETQYF. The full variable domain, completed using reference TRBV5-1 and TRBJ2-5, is KAGVTQTPRYLIKTRGQQVTLSCSPISGHRSVSWYQQTPGQGLQFLFEYFSETQRNKGNFPGRFSGRQFSNSRSEMNVSTLELGDSALYLCASSLKAWGLQETQYFGPGTRLLVL.

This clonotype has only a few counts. The DNA for the CDR3 is TGTGCCAGCAGTACCCGGGACAGGGGCCCGGGGTATGGCTACACCTTC. Translation gives CASSTRDRGPGYGYTF. The rearrangement uses TRBV6-1 and TRBJ1-2; 10 bases line up with TRBD1. The junction had 11 bases not matched to a gene; V was cut back by 5 bases and J by 5 bases. The CDR3 is 16 residues long. Looked up from germline, CDR1 is MNHNS and CDR2 is SASEGT.

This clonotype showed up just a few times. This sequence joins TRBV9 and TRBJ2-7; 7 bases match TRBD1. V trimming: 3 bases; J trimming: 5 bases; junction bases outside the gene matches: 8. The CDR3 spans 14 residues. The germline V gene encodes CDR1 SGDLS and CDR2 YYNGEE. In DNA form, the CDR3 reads TGTGCCAGCAGCGGAGACAGGGACACCGACGAGCAGTACTTC. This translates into CASSGDRDTDEQYF.

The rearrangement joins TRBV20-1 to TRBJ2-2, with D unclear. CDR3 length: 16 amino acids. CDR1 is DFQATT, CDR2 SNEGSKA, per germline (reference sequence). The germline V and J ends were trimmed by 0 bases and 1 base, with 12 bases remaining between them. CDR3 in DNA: TGCAGTGCTAGAGATAGTGGACGGGTGAACACCGGGGAGCTGTTTTTT. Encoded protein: CSARDSGRVNTGELFF.

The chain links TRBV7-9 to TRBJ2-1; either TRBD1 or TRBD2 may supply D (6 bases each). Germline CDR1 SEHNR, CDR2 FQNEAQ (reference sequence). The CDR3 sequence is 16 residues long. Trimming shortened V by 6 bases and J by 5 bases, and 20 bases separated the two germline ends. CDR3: CASRPKSVGGHNEQFF. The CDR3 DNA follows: TGTGCCAGCAGGCCTAAATCTGTTGGGGGGCACAATGAGCAGTTCTTC.

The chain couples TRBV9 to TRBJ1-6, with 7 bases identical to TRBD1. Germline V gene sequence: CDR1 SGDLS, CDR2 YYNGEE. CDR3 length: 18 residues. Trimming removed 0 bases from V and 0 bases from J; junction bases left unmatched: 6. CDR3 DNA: TGTGCCAGCAGCGTAGGGACAGGTCTGAGCTCCTATAATTCACCCCTCCACTTT. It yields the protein CASSVGTGLSSYNSPLHF.

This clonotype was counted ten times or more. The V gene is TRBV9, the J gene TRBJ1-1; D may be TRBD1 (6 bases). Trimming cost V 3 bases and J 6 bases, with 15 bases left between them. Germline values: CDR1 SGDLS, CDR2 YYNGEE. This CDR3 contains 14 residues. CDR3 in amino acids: CASSAAGGRAEAFF. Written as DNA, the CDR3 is TGTGCCAGCAGCGCGGCGGGGGGGCGAGCTGAAGCTTTCTTT.

The DNA of the CDR3 is TGCGCCAGCAGTGATGGGATGGATTACGAGCAGTACTTC. Its protein is CASSDGMDYEQYF. This chain uses TRBV10-2 with TRBJ2-7, with D unclear. The CDR3 totals 13 residues. Trimming shortened V by 3 bases and J by 4 bases, and 10 bases separated the two germline ends. Germline CDR1 is WSHSY and CDR2 is SAAADI.